Following are 22 T cell receptor beta chains from one sample sequenced in a study of blood T cell repertoires in COVID-19. The table came from immunoSEQ multiplex PCR; TCRdb's copy has only in-frame clones and leaves some out. The sample includes around 170,000 clones, about 90% of them seen just once. The sequenced sample was peripheral blood. The source of these receptors is a man in his 60s with acute or convalescent COVID-19.

V usage is TRBV7-6 and J usage is TRBJ1-2; 11 nucleotides agree with TRBD1. This CDR3 region has 15 residues. V was pared by 4 bases and J by 8 bases, with 9 bases of the junction left unmatched. The germline gives CDR1 SGHVS, CDR2 FNYEAQ. The CDR3 DNA follows: TGTGCCAGCAGCTCACGGACAGGGGGCCTTGACGGCTACACCTTC. Translated, it gives CASSSRTGGLDGYTF.

V and J are TRBV5-1 and TRBJ1-5; TRBD1 agrees at 7 bases. CDR3 length: 15 residues. V shed 0 bases, J shed 4 bases, and the junction held 4 bases outside the gene matches. Germline V gene lookup returns CDR1 SGHRS and CDR2 YFSETQ. The CDR3 DNA reads as TGCGCCAGCAGCTTGGAGGGGGCTCCGAATCAGCCCCAGCATTTT. Translating it yields CASSLEGAPNQPQHF.

The DNA for the CDR3 is TGCGCCAGCAGCCAAGATCAGGGGACGCTCTATTTT. Its translation: CASSQDQGTLYF. V and J are TRBV4-3 and TRBJ2-3; D may be TRBD1 (6 bases). The CDR3 runs 12 residues. Trimming shortened V by 0 bases and J by 15 bases, and 13 bases separated the two germline ends. CDR1 LGHNA and CDR2 YSLEER come from the germline V gene.

The CDR3 bases are TGTGCCAGCAGAGCTATCGGGGACTTGCAGTTCTTC. Translating gives CASRAIGDLQFF. This chain joins TRBV7-9 and TRBJ2-1; tentative D call: TRBD2 (6 bases). V lost 6 bases and J lost 12, with 15 bases in between. CDR1 is SEHNR, CDR2 FQNEAQ, per germline (reference sequence). The CDR3 runs 12 residues.

This chain links TRBV11-3 with TRBJ2-3; possible D gene TRBD2, 7 bases. Germline CDR1 reads SGHNT; CDR2 reads YENEEA. The ends were cut back, 4 bases at V and 8 bases at J, with 13 bases in the middle. The CDR3 totals 13 residues. This chain's CDR3 is CASSSGEGGTQYF. The CDR3 nucleotides are TGTGCCAGCAGCTCAGGGGAGGGGGGTACGCAGTATTTT.

This clone was detected once. This chain joins TRBV6-5 and TRBJ1-1; D uncertain. The ends were cut back, 8 bases at V and 1 base at J, with 11 bases in the middle. Looked up from germline, CDR1 is MNHEY and CDR2 is SVGAGI. This CDR3 is built from 13 residues. The CDR3 coding sequence is TGTGCCAGCCGTAGGCAGGAGAACACTGAAGCTTTCTTT. Protein sequence: CASRRQENTEAFF.

This chain uses TRBV5-1 with TRBJ1-1; D unresolved. The CDR3 is 13 amino acids. Germline lookup yields CDR1 SGHRS and CDR2 YFSETQ. The V and J ends lost 3 bases and 4 bases respectively, with 10 bases between them. The CDR3 reads CASSYFLGTEAFF. CDR3 bases: TGCGCCAGCAGCTACTTTCTTGGCACTGAAGCTTTCTTT.

The chain recombines TRBV18 with TRBJ1-5, with D perhaps TRBD1 (6 bases). The CDR3 has 13 amino acids. V dropped 0 bases and J dropped 7 bases, with 7 bases sitting between them. The germline V gene encodes CDR1 KGHSH and CDR2 LQKENI. The CDR3: CASSPPGQQPQHF. CDR3 sequence (DNA): TGTGCCAGCTCACCACCCGGACAGCAGCCCCAGCATTTT.

This sequence joins TRBV12-3 or TRBV12-4 and TRBJ2-7, with D perhaps TRBD1 (6 bases). The CDR3 loop spans 13 amino acids. The V and J ends lost 6 bases and 3 bases respectively, with 12 bases between them. Written as DNA, the CDR3 is TGTGCCAGCAGCCCGGACAGCGTCTACGAGCAGTACTTC. It encodes CASSPDSVYEQYF.

CDR3 sequence: CASSVRSTGRMNTEAFF. The CDR3 region has the DNA TGTGCCAGCAGCGTCCGCTCAACAGGTAGAATGAACACTGAAGCTTTCTTT. This chain joins TRBV5-6 and TRBJ1-1; maybe TRBD1 (5 bases). The CDR3 is 17 residues long. V lost 4 bases and J 0 bases, leaving 19 bases between the germline ends. Germline lookup yields CDR1 SGHDT and CDR2 YYEEEE.

The chain combines TRBV2 with TRBJ1-5; possibly TRBD1 for D (5 bases). V was trimmed by 3 bases and J by 0 bases, leaving 12 bases between them. CDR3 size: 16 residues. Germline lookup yields CDR1 SNHLY and CDR2 FYNNEI. CDR3 coding DNA: TGTGCCAGCAGTGAGCATGGACAAAATAGCAATCAGCCCCAGCATTTT. Translation gives CASSEHGQNSNQPQHF.

The rearrangement joins TRBV29-1 to TRBJ1-2; D uncertain. There are 10 residues in the CDR3. Germline CDR1 SQVTM, CDR2 ANQGSEA. V lost 5 bases and J 6 bases, leaving 7 bases between the germline ends. The CDR3 is CSVYQDGYTF. The DNA for the CDR3 is TGCAGCGTTTATCAGGATGGCTACACCTTC.

The J gene is TRBJ1-2, the V gene TRBV4-1, with D unresolved. The CDR3 runs to 13 residues. Germline CDR1 MGHRA, CDR2 YSYEKL. Trimming cost V 1 base and J 5 bases, with 8 bases left between them. The CDR3: CASSQAGFYGYTF. Here the CDR3 DNA reads TGCGCCAGCAGCCAAGCAGGCTTTTATGGCTACACCTTC.

J is TRBJ1-3 and V is TRBV5-1, with D maybe TRBD1 (6 bases). The CDR3 is 16 amino acids. Germline CDR1 is SGHRS and CDR2 is YFSETQ. The V end lost 1 base, the J end lost 3 bases, and 14 bases lay between the germline ends. The CDR3 here is CASSLTGPIGGNTIYF. The CDR3 bases are TGCGCCAGCAGCTTGACAGGGCCGATCGGTGGAAACACCATATATTTT.

The chain combines TRBV15 with TRBJ1-1; a weak D match, TRBD1 (5 bases). V lost 1 base, J lost 7 bases, and 22 bases lay in between. The CDR3 consists of 17 residues. Germline CDR1 LNHNV, CDR2 YYDKDF (reference sequence). CDR3 loop: CATSRVGAGRRENEAFF. The CDR3 coding sequence is TGTGCCACCAGCAGAGTCGGGGCAGGGCGGCGGGAGAATGAAGCTTTCTTT.

The V and J genes are TRBV7-2 and TRBJ1-2; TRBD1 agrees at 10 bases. This CDR3 region has 16 residues. CDR1 and CDR2 from the germline V gene are SGHTA and FQGNSA. The V and J ends lost 3 bases and 4 bases, in that order; junction bases with no gene match: 8. CDR3 region: CASSFKPGQGSYGYTF. The CDR3 region has the DNA TGTGCCAGCAGCTTTAAACCGGGACAGGGGTCCTATGGCTACACCTTC.

This sequence joins TRBV19 and TRBJ2-2, with TRBD1 matching over 12 bases. The germline V gene encodes CDR1 LNHDA and CDR2 SQIVND (reference sequence). Trimming took 7 bases from V and 8 from J; bases not matched to a gene: 14. This CDR3 contains 17 residues. The CDR3 bases are TGTGCCAGTAAAATACCGGGACAGGGGGCGCAGGTTGGGGAGCTGTTTTTT. Translated: CASKIPGQGAQVGELFF.

The chain joins TRBV6-5 to TRBJ1-4; 7 bases are a match to TRBD1. Germline V lookup: CDR1 MNHEY, CDR2 SVGAGI. CDR3 length equals 14 residues. The junction had 6 bases not matched to a gene; V was cut back by 6 bases and J by 5 bases. CDR3 in DNA: TGTGCCAGCAGGGGACAGACACTAAATGAAAAACTGTTTTTT. Translating gives CASRGQTLNEKLFF.

V is TRBV6-5 and J is TRBJ1-1; 8 nucleotides match TRBD1. Germline loops: CDR1 MNHEY, CDR2 SVGAGI. The J segment lost 5 bases and the V segment lost 6 bases, leaving 11 bases of the junction unmatched. The CDR3 is made up of 15 amino acids. The CDR3 region is CASRLGGQGGTEAFF. In DNA, the CDR3 is TGTGCCAGCAGGCTAGGCGGACAGGGTGGGACTGAAGCTTTCTTT.

This rearrangement joins TRBV9 to TRBJ2-7; the match to TRBD1 covers 10 bases. Germline assignment: CDR1 SGDLS and CDR2 YYNGEE. This CDR3 is built from 15 residues. V shed 2 bases and J 2 bases; nucleotides not matched to a gene: 4. The CDR3 loop reads CASSVGQGNTYEQYF. DNA of the CDR3: TGTGCCAGCAGCGTGGGACAGGGGAACACCTACGAGCAGTACTTC.

The gene calls are TRBV7-2 and TRBJ2-1; unclear D gene. The V gene's germline CDR1 is SGHTA and CDR2 FQGNSA. The CDR3 has 12 amino acids. Trimming cost V 8 bases and J 4 bases, with 9 bases left between them. The CDR3 bases are TGTGCCAGCGGTACCGGTTACAATGAGCAGTTCTTC. Amino acids: CASGTGYNEQFF.

This clone has just a few counts. The gene calls are TRBV5-1 and TRBJ1-3, with D possibly TRBD1 on 5 matching bases. CDR1 is SGHRS, CDR2 YFSETQ, per germline. The CDR3 is 14 amino acids. The V end was cut by 2 bases, the J end by 1 base, with 7 bases between. CDR3 amino acids: CASSFGASGNTIYF. The CDR3 bases are TGCGCCAGCAGCTTTGGGGCGTCTGGAAACACCATATATTTT.